The clone carrying this TCR beta chain came up a few times. Its antigen is not identified. The data are from a study of beta chain features in type 1 diabetes. Study at large: Similarity in age, gender and cell yields was seen between patients and healthy donors.

From germline, CDR1 is SGHNT and CDR2 YYREEE (reference sequence). The V and J ends lost 4 bases and 0 bases respectively, with 8 bases between them. The CDR3 consists of 13 residues. Study results and caveats: Junctions at VDJ sites from type 1 diabetes patients had fewer insertions and more deletions. Within each of all four CD4+ subsets, Type 1 diabetes patients had TCRB CDR3s that were moderately but significantly shorter. Naive, central memory and Treg TCRB repertoires appeared more alike in patients than in healthy donors.

Isolated RNA was reverse transcribed in full, so expressed TCRB transcripts were sequenced. Sequencing was performed with immunoSEQ multiplex PCR; in TCRdb, only in-frame clones are kept and a portion is missing. The sample includes 150,000 to 170,000 clones, under 13% seen only once; the top ten take more than 0.4%. Sorting that relied on CD45RO/CCR7/CD25/CD127/CD95/CD27 yielded CD4+ naive, central memory, regulatory and stem cell-like memory cells. The source is a man aged 25 to 45 with type 1 diabetes. The chain employs TRBV5-4 and TRBJ2-7; D remains ambiguous. The sequenced sample consisted of central memory CD4+ T cells from blood. This CDR3 reads CASSQVNSYEQYF. Written as DNA, the CDR3 is TGTGCCAGCAGCCAGGTGAACTCCTACGAGCAGTACTTC.